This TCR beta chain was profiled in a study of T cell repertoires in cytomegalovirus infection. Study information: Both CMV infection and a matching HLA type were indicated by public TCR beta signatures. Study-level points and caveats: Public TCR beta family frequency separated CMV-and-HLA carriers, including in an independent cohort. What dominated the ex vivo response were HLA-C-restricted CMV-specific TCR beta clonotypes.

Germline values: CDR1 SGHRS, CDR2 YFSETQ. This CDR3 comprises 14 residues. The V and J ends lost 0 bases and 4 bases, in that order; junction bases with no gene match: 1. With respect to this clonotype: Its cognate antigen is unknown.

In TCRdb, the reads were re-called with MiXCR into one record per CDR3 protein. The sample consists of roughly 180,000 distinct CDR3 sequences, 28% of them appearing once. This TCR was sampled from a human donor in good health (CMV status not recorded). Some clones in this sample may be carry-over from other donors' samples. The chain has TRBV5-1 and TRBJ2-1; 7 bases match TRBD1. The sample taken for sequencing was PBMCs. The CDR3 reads CASSLGDSYNEQFF. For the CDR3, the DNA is TGCGCCAGCAGCTTGGGGGACAGTTACAATGAGCAGTTCTTC.